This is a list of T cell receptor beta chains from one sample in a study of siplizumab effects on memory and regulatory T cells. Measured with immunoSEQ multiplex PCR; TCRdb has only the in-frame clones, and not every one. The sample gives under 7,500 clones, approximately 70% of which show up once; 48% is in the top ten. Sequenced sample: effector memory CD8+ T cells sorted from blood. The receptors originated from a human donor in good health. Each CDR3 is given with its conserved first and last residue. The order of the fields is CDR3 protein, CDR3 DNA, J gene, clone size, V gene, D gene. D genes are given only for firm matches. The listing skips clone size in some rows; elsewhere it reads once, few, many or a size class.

cdr3_aa: CASSWTGTHEQFF; cdr3_nt: TGTGCCAGCAGCTGGACAGGGACCCATGAGCAGTTCTTC; j_call: TRBJ2-1; clone_size: once; v_call: TRBV6-6; d_call: TRBD1
cdr3_aa: CASIAQKNIQYF; cdr3_nt: TGTGCCAGCATAGCCCAGAAAAACATTCAGTACTTC; j_call: TRBJ2-4; clone_size: -; v_call: TRBV5-5; d_call: -
cdr3_aa: CASSPRTSDTDTQYF; cdr3_nt: TGCGCCAGCAGCCCTCGGACTAGCGACACAGATACGCAGTATTTT; j_call: TRBJ2-3; clone_size: -; v_call: TRBV4-3; d_call: TRBD2
cdr3_aa: CASSLGENTEAFF; cdr3_nt: TGTGCCAGCAGTTTAGGGGAGAACACTGAAGCTTTCTTT; j_call: TRBJ1-1; clone_size: -; v_call: TRBV6-1; d_call: -
cdr3_aa: CASSSGTSGNEQFF; cdr3_nt: TGTGCCAGCAGCTCCGGGACTAGCGGGAATGAGCAGTTCTTC; j_call: TRBJ2-1; clone_size: -; v_call: TRBV7-9; d_call: TRBD2
cdr3_aa: CASSLENVGGLSSYEQYF; cdr3_nt: TGTGCCAGCAGCTTAGAAAACGTTGGGGGACTAAGCTCCTACGAGCAGTACTTC; j_call: TRBJ2-7; clone_size: -; v_call: TRBV13; d_call: TRBD2
cdr3_aa: CASSPPGHHSNQPQHF; cdr3_nt: TGTGCCAGCAGCCCACCGGGACACCATAGCAATCAGCCCCAGCATTTT; j_call: TRBJ1-5; clone_size: medium-sized; v_call: TRBV7-8; d_call: -
cdr3_aa: CASSPPPKNIQYF; cdr3_nt: TGTGCCAGCAGCCCGCCCCCCAAAAACATTCAGTACTTC; j_call: TRBJ2-4; clone_size: medium-sized; v_call: TRBV7-9; d_call: -
cdr3_aa: CASSAGYEQYF; cdr3_nt: TGTGCCAGCAGCGCCGGCTACGAGCAGTACTTC; j_call: TRBJ2-7; clone_size: -; v_call: TRBV11-3; d_call: -
cdr3_aa: CASSLYTGGNQPQHF; cdr3_nt: TGTGCCAGCAGTTTATATACCGGAGGCAATCAGCCCCAGCATTTT; j_call: TRBJ1-5; clone_size: -; v_call: TRBV28; d_call: -
cdr3_aa: CASSQGGGAPSYNEQFF; cdr3_nt: TGCGCCAGCAGCCAAGGGGGAGGTGCCCCCTCCTACAATGAGCAGTTCTTC; j_call: TRBJ2-1; clone_size: -; v_call: TRBV4-3; d_call: -
cdr3_aa: CASSVDSSKGEKLFF; cdr3_nt: TGTGCCAGCAGCGTGGACTCCTCCAAGGGAGAAAAACTGTTTTTT; j_call: TRBJ1-4; clone_size: few; v_call: TRBV7-3; d_call: -
cdr3_aa: CASSFKDLLGTEAFF; cdr3_nt: TGTGCCAGCAGTTTTAAGGACTTACTTGGCACTGAAGCTTTCTTT; j_call: TRBJ1-1; clone_size: -; v_call: TRBV27; d_call: -
cdr3_aa: CASSATGTGSYEQYF; cdr3_nt: TGTGCCAGCAGTGCGACAGGGACAGGGTCTTACGAGCAGTACTTC; j_call: TRBJ2-7; clone_size: once; v_call: TRBV2; d_call: TRBD1
cdr3_aa: CAASGMADTEAFF; cdr3_nt: TGTGCCGCCTCGGGAATGGCCGACACTGAAGCTTTCTTT; j_call: TRBJ1-1; clone_size: -; v_call: TRBV25-1; d_call: -
cdr3_aa: CASTQHSSYNEQFF; cdr3_nt: TGTGCCAGCACTCAACATAGCTCCTACAATGAGCAGTTCTTC; j_call: TRBJ2-1; clone_size: -; v_call: TRBV6-5; d_call: -